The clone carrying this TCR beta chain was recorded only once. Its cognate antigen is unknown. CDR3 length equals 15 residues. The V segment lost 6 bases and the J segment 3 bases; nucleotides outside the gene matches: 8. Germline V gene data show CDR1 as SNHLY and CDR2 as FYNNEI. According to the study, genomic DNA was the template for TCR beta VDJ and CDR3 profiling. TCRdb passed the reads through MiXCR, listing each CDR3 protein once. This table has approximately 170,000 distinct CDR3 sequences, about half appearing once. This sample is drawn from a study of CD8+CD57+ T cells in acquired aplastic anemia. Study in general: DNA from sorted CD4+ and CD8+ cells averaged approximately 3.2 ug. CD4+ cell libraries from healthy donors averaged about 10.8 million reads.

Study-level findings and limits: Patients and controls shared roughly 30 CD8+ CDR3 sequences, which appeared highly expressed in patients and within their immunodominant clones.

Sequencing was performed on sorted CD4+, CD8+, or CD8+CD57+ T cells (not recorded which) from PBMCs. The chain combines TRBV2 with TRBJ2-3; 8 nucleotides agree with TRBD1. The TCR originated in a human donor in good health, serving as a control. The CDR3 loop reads CASRGGTGGTDTQYF. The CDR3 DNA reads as TGTGCCAGCAGAGGTGGGACAGGCGGAACAGATACGCAGTATTTT.